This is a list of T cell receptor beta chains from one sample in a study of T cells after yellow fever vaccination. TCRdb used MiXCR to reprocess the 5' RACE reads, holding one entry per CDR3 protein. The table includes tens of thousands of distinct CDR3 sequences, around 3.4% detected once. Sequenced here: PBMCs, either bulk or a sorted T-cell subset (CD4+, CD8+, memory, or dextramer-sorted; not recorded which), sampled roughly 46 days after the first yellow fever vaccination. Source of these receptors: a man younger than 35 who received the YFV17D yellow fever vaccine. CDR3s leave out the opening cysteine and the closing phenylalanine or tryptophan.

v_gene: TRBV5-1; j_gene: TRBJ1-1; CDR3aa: ASSDRDMNTEAF
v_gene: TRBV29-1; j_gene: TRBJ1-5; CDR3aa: SVGDSDQPQH
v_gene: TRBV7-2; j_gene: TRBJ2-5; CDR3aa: ASSLGGGGSRGTQY
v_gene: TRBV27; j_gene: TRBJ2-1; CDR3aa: ASSSDRGTDEQF
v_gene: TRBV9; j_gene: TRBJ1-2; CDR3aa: ASSVASRGGPSGYT
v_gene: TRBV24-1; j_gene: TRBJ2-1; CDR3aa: ATGSGRSWSYNEQF
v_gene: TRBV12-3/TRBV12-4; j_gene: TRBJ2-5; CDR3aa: ASSFLAGSQETQY
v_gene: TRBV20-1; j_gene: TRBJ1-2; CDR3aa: SAAGGGVRNYGYT
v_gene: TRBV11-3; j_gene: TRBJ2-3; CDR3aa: ASSPGQGAVDTQY
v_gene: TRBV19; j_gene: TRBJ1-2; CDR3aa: ASTGYSNYGYT
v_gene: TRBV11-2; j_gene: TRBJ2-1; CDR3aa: ASSFHTLSRNEQF
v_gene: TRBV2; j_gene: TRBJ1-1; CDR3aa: ASSKTGVEAF
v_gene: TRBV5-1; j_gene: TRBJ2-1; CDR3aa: ASRLGPSNPNEQF
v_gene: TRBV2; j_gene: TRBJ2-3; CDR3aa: ASRRQGMKAHSDTQY
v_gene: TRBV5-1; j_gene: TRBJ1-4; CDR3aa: ASGRGPGQGSNEKLF
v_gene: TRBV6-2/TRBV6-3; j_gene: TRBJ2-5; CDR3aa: SSSRTGWETQY
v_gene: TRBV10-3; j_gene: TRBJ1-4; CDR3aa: AISAGVDEKLF
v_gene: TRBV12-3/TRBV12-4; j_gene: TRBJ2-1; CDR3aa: ASSLMNEQF
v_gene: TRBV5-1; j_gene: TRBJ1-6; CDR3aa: ASSLAPQGANSPLH
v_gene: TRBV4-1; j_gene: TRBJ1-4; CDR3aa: ASSQAGQGRSLNEKLF
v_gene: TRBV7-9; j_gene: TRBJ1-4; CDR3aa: ASSLAWDFEKLF
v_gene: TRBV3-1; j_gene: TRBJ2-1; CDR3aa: ASSRLPGGDGGQF
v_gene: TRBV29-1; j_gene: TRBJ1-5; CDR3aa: SAIPHPNQPQH
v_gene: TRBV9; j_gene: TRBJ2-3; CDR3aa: ASSIQGGTDTQY
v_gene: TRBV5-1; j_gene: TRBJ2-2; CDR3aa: ASSLGMGPGELF
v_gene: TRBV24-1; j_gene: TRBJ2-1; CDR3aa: ATSDSSRTAYNEQF
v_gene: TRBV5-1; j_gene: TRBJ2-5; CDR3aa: ASSPLVTVFQETQY
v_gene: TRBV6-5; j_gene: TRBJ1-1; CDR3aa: ASSYWSILNTEAF
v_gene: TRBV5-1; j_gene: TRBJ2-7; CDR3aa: ASSLGSSYEQY
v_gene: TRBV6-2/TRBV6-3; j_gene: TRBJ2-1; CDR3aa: ASSYPRSDYNEQF
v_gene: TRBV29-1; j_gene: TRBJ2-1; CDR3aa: SVDLTSTRSYNEQF
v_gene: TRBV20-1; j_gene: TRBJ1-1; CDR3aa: SARVGNTEAF
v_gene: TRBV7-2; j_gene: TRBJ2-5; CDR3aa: ASEGGWETQY
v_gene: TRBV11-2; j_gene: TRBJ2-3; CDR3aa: ASSFLADTQY
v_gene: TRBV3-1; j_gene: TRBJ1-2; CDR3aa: ASSQLDRTGFYGYT
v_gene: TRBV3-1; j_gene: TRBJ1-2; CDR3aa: ASSPDGYYGYT
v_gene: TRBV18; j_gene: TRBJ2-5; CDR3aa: ASSPPNGQRETQY
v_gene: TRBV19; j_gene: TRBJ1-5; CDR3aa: ASSGNASGPRRQPQH
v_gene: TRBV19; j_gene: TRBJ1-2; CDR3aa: ASSTEGYGYT